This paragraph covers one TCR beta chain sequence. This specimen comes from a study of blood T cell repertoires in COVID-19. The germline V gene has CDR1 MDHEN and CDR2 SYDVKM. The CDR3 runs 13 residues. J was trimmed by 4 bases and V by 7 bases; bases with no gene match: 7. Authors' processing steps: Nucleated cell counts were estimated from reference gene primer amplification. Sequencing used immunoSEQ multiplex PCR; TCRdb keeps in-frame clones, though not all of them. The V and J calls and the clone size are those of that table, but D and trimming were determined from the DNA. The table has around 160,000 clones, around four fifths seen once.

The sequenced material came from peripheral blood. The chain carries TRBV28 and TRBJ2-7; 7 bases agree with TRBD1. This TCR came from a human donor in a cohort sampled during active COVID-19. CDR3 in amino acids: CASIPRRGYEQYF. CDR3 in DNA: TGTGCCAGCATCCCTCGCAGGGGGTACGAGCAGTACTTC.